Following are 8 T cell receptor beta chains from one sample sequenced in a study of early T cells in non-severe SARS-CoV-2 infection. TCRdb independently ran MiXCR on the 5' RACE reads; one entry per CDR3 protein. This repertoire shows roughly 52,000 distinct CDR3 sequences, about 6% found once; its top ten account for about 2.8%. Sequenced here: whole blood, sampled at baseline. The receptors stem from an adult who was a healthcare worker with PCR-confirmed SARS-CoV-2 infection or an uninfected control (not recorded which).

This CDR3 reads CASSPSMGYTF. CDR3 sequence (DNA): TGTGCCAGTAGCCCCTCGATGGGCTACACCTTC. The chain joins TRBV19 to TRBJ1-2; D ambiguous. With 6 bases removed from V and 8 bases from J, the gap between germline ends came to 10 bases. This CDR3 contains 11 residues. In germline, CDR1 is LNHDA, CDR2 SQIVND (reference sequence).

The chain recombines TRBV4-3 with TRBJ2-1, with TRBD2 identical over 10 bases. The V gene end was trimmed by 4 bases and the J gene end by 7 bases; junction bases not matched to a gene: 7. There are 15 residues in the CDR3. Per the germline V gene, CDR1 is LGHNA and CDR2 is YSLEER. CDR3 protein: CASSPGSGGGNEQFF. In nucleotides, the CDR3 is TGCGCCAGCAGCCCAGGGAGCGGGGGGGGAAATGAGCAGTTCTTC.

This clonotype has a count of ten or more. The chain has TRBV4-3 and TRBJ1-1, with D tentatively TRBD1 (5 bases). Between the trimmed V and J ends, which lost 4 bases and 10 bases, there was a span of 16 bases. This CDR3 is built from 13 residues. CDR1 is LGHNA and CDR2 is YSLEER in the germline V gene. CDR3 sequence reads: CASSLQAGAAAFF. The CDR3 nucleotides are TGCGCCAGCAGCCTACAAGCCGGGGCCGCAGCTTTCTTT.

This clonotype was recorded at least ten times. The chain has TRBV3-1 and TRBJ1-2; D unclear. This CDR3 spans 12 amino acids. Deletions cut 1 base from V and 2 bases from J, with 2 bases between. Germline CDR1 and CDR2: LGHDT and YNNKEL (reference sequence). CDR3 sequence (DNA): TGTGCCAGCAGCCAAGGGAACTATGGCTACACCTTC. Translating it yields CASSQGNYGYTF.

The chain is built from TRBV7-2 and TRBJ2-3; TRBD1 or TRBD2 may be the D gene (6 bases each). V was shortened by 10 bases and J by 0 bases, with 23 bases between the two germline ends. In germline, CDR1 is SGHTA, CDR2 FQGNSA. The CDR3 has 17 residues. DNA for the CDR3: TGTGCCACCCCCTATCTCGGGGGCTGGGATAGCACAGATACGCAGTATTTT. Translating gives CATPYLGGWDSTDTQYF. The full variable domain, in which reference TRBV7-2 and TRBJ2-3 provide the parts outside the CDR3, is GAGVSQSPSNKVTEKGKDVELRCDPISGHTALYWYRQSLGQGLEFLIYFQGNSAPDKSGLPSDRFSAERTGGSVSTLTIQRTQQEDSAVYLCATPYLGGWDSTDTQYFGPGTRLTVL.

The V gene is TRBV7-9, the J gene TRBJ2-1; TRBD2 matches 16 bases. The V gene end was trimmed by 5 bases and the J gene end by 6 bases; junction bases not matched to a gene: 7. Germline CDR1 and CDR2: SEHNR and FQNEAQ (reference sequence). The CDR3 is 17 amino acids. CDR3 in amino acids: CASSHGTSGGASNEQFF. The CDR3, as DNA: TGTGCCAGCAGCCACGGGACTAGCGGGGGGGCTAGCAATGAGCAGTTCTTC. Full variable domain (outside the CDR3, taken from reference TRBV7-9 and TRBJ2-1): DTGVSQNPRHKITKRGQNVTFRCDPISEHNRLYWYRQTLGQGPEFLTYFQNEAQLEKSRLLSDRFSAERPKGSFSTLEIQRTEQGDSAMYLCASSHGTSGGASNEQFFGPGTRLTVL.

J is TRBJ1-2 and V is TRBV7-2; 8 bases fit TRBD1. The CDR3 has 16 residues. V lost 0 bases and J lost 2; bases outside the gene matches: 5. Per germline, CDR1 SGHTA and CDR2 FQGNSA. CDR3 amino acids: CASSLAGQARNYGYTF. The CDR3 DNA reads TGTGCCAGCAGCTTAGCGGGACAGGCCCGGAACTATGGCTACACCTTC. The full variable domain, with the rest looked up from reference TRBV7-2 and TRBJ1-2, is GAGVSQSPSNKVTEKGKDVELRCDPISGHTALYWYRQSLGQGLEFLIYFQGNSAPDKSGLPSDRFSAERTGGSVSTLTIQRTQQEDSAVYLCASSLAGQARNYGYTFGSGTRLTVV.

In this sample, this clonotype turned up many times. CDR3 loop: CASSRDSLNTEAFF. The CDR3 DNA sequence: TGCGCCAGCAGCAGGGACAGTTTAAACACTGAAGCTTTCTTT. This chain joins TRBV10-2 and TRBJ1-1; 7 nucleotides match TRBD1. This CDR3 has 14 residues. Germline-derived CDR1 and CDR2 are WSHSY and SAAADI. J lost 2 bases, V lost 6 bases, and 6 bases had no gene match.